Below are 12 T cell receptor beta chains sequenced from a single sample in a study of T cells in Graves' hyperthyroidism and ophthalmopathy. RNA transcripts provided the source from which TCR beta CDR3 regions were amplified. The study used the HTBI primer set for a first-round RT-PCR of the TCR CDR3. In TCRdb, the multiplex PCR reads were re-called with MiXCR into one record per CDR3 protein. The table shows roughly 740,000 distinct CDR3 sequences, with about 15% occurring only once. The sequenced sample consisted of blood. These receptors were taken from a man younger than 30 with Graves' hyperthyroidism.

The chain couples TRBV5-4 to TRBJ2-5; TRBD1 matches 9 bases. V dropped 4 bases and J dropped 4; count of bases not matched to a gene: 8. CDR1 is SGHNT, CDR2 YYREEE, per germline (reference sequence). The CDR3 length is 15 residues. DNA for the CDR3: TGTGCCAGCAGCACCGGGACAGGGAGAGGAGAGACCCAGTACTTC. Amino acids: CASSTGTGRGETQYF.

This clonotype has a handful of counts. This rearrangement joins TRBV6-2 or TRBV6-3 to TRBJ2-4; TRBD1 aligns across 9 bases. J gave up 0 bases and V 2 bases, and 2 bases lay outside the gene matches. The germline V gene encodes CDR1 MNHEY and CDR2 SVGEGT. CDR3 length equals 16 residues. The CDR3 DNA reads TGTGCCAGCAGTTACGGGACAGGGCGAGCCAAAAACATTCAGTACTTC. The encoded protein is CASSYGTGRAKNIQYF.

This clonotype was seen more than once but under ten times. V and J are TRBV11-1 and TRBJ1-1, with D possibly being TRBD1 (6 bases). Trimming removed 1 base at V and 0 bases at J, with 9 bases between. CDR1 and CDR2 (germline): SGHAT, FQDESV (reference sequence). The CDR3 has 15 residues. Here the CDR3 reads CASSLDRTVNTEAFF. The CDR3 DNA reads TGTGCCAGCAGCTTAGACCGGACAGTGAACACTGAAGCTTTCTTT. Full variable domain (remainder filled in from reference TRBV11-1 and TRBJ1-1): EAEVAQSPRYKITEKSQAVAFWCDPISGHATLYWYRQILGQGPELLVQFQDESVVDDSQLPKDRFSAERLKGVDSTLKIQPAELGDSAMYLCASSLDRTVNTEAFFGQGTRLTVV.

The chain combines TRBV30 with TRBJ2-2; perhaps TRBD2 as D (5 bases). CDR1 and CDR2 from the germline V gene are GTSNPN and SVGIG (reference sequence). V gave up 4 bases and J gave up 7 bases, with 19 bases separating them. The CDR3 totals 15 residues. The CDR3 spells CAWTELLQRGGELFF. CDR3 coding DNA: TGTGCCTGGACCGAACTGCTTCAACGGGGCGGGGAGCTGTTTTTT.

This clonotype was recorded many times. The rearrangement links TRBV18 to TRBJ2-7; 7 bases line up with TRBD2. The J segment lost 5 bases and the V segment lost 6 bases, leaving 10 bases of the junction unmatched. The germline CDR1 and CDR2 sequences are KGHSH and LQKENI. The CDR3 is 14 residues long. As DNA, the CDR3 is TGTGCCAGCTCCCCTTCCGGGGGGTCCCACGAGCAGTACTTC. The encoded protein is CASSPSGGSHEQYF.

The chain couples TRBV12-5 to TRBJ1-5, with 10 bases matching TRBD1. Germline-derived CDR1 and CDR2 are LGHNT and FRNRAP. The CDR3 is 17 amino acids. V was pared by 0 bases and J by 5 bases, with 7 bases of the junction left unmatched. CDR3 in amino acids: CASGLVGTGEGDQPQHF. The CDR3 DNA follows: TGTGCTAGTGGTTTGGTCGGGACAGGGGAAGGAGATCAGCCCCAGCATTTT.

This clonotype was found many times. V is TRBV6-2 or TRBV6-3 and J is TRBJ2-7, with TRBD2 as a possible D gene (6 bases). CDR3 size: 13 residues. V was trimmed by 6 bases and J by 9 bases, leaving 18 bases between them. Germline CDR1 and CDR2: MNHEY and SVGEGT. The CDR3 is CASSLDYLSVQYF. DNA for the CDR3: TGTGCCAGCAGCCTGGACTATCTATCCGTGCAGTACTTC.

This chain connects TRBV6-2 or TRBV6-3 to TRBJ1-1, with a weak D call TRBD1 (5 bases). The CDR3 sequence is 16 residues long. Per the germline V gene, CDR1 is MNHEY and CDR2 is SVGEGT. Trimming removed 1 base from V and 2 bases from J, with 14 bases in between. Written as DNA, the CDR3 is TGTGCCAGCAGTTACTTCGTGGGGCGGACAAACACTGAAGCTTTCTTT. It codes for CASSYFVGRTNTEAFF.

Worth noting for this clonotype: A clone one base away is much larger, so this may be a read error. J is TRBJ2-1 and V is TRBV7-3; the match to TRBD2 covers 10 bases. Gene TRBJ2-7 matches the end of the DNA better, so the J call may be wrong. The CDR3 spans 15 residues. Germline CDR1 SGHTA, CDR2 FQGTGA. CDR3 bases: TGTGCCAGCAGTGGACTAGCGGTCTCCTACAATGAGCAGTACTTC. This sequence encodes CASSGLAVSYNEQYF.

This clonotype appeared a few times. This chain joins TRBV20-1 and TRBJ1-2; unclear D gene. The germline CDR1 and CDR2 sequences are DFQATT and SNEGSKA (reference sequence). V was clipped by 6 bases and J by 6 bases, with 17 bases between them. The CDR3 length is 13 residues. This CDR3 reads CSAVWTEEDGYTF. The DNA of the CDR3 is TGCAGTGCGGTTTGGACGGAGGAAGATGGCTACACCTTC.

In this sample, this clonotype turned up a few times. A read error is likely, as this CDR3 ends without the conserved phenylalanine or tryptophan. The chain links TRBV12-3 or TRBV12-4 to TRBJ1-3; D is unresolved. This CDR3 is 14 amino acids long. The V end lost 3 bases, the J end lost 2 bases, and 8 bases lay between the germline ends. The CDR3 is CASSFVGTGNTIYL. The CDR3 region has the DNA TGTGCCAGCAGTTTCGTGGGGACTGGAAACACCATATATCTT.

This clonotype has just a few counts. The chain employs TRBV5-6 and TRBJ1-1; D remains unclear. Trimming removed 2 bases at V and 4 bases at J, with 12 bases between. Germline CDR1 and CDR2: SGHDT and YYEEEE. The CDR3 runs to 14 residues. The CDR3 DNA reads as TGTGCCAGCAGCTTAAGAGGGATGGGCACTGAAGCTTTCTTT. Protein product: CASSLRGMGTEAFF. The whole variable domain, filled in from reference TRBV5-6 and TRBJ1-1, reads DAGVTQSPTHLIKTRGQQVTLRCSPKSGHDTVSWYQQALGQGPQFIFQYYEEEERQRGNFPDRFSGHQFPNYSSELNVNALLLGDSALYLCASSLRGMGTEAFFGQGTRLTVV.